This TCR beta chain was captured by sequencing in a study of T cell responses to AZD1222 COVID-19 vaccine. General observations from the study: Along spike, vaccine-associated CD4 TCRs were found throughout, with dominance at 160-218 and 743-854. None of the repertoires were sampled until the peak T cell response had passed. Unmutated regions of variants are reportedly targeted by nearly half of spike-specific TCRs. There were mostly white British donors and more females than males, and clonal diversity was possibly underestimated.

About this clone itself: The antigen is unknown.

J lost 1 base, V lost 5 bases, and 7 bases had no gene match. This CDR3 spans 17 amino acids. Germline assignment: CDR1 MNHNY and CDR2 SVGAGI (reference sequence). Clones were sequenced by immunoSEQ multiplex PCR, and TCRdb holds only the in-frame ones, with some missing. The sample carries 40,000 to 55,000 clones, roughly 90% recorded once. The gene calls are TRBV6-6 and TRBJ2-2; 10 nucleotides agree with TRBD2. The starting material was peripheral blood, obtained 28 days after the second AZD1222 dose. The sequence derives from an adult who received the AZD1222 COVID-19 vaccine. The CDR3 protein is CASSPGLAEVNTGELFF. As DNA, the CDR3 is TGTGCCAGCAGTCCTGGACTAGCGGAGGTGAACACCGGGGAGCTGTTTTTT.